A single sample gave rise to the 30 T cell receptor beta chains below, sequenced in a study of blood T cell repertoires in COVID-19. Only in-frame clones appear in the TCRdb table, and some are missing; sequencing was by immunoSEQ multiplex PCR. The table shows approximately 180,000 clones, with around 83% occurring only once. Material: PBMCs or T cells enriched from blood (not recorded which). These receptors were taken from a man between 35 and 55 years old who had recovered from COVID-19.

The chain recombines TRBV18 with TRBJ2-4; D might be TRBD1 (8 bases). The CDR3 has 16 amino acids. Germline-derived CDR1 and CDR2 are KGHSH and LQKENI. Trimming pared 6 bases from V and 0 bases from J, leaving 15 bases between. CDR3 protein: CASSRTGREAKNIQYF. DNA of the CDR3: TGTGCCAGCTCGCGGACAGGGAGGGAAGCCAAAAACATTCAGTACTTC.

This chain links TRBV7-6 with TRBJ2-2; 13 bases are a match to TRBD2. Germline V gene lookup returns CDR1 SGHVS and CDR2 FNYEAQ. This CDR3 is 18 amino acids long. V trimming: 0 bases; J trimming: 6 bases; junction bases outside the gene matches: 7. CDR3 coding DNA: TGTGCCAGCAGCTTAGCGGGACCGGGACTAGCGGGATCCGGGGAGCTGTTTTTT. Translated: CASSLAGPGLAGSGELFF.

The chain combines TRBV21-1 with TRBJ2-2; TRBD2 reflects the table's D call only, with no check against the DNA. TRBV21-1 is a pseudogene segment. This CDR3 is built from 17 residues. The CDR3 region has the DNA TGTGCCAGCAGCAAAGAGCGACTAGCGGGGTGGGACGGGGAGCTGTTTTTT. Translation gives CASSKERLAGWDGELFF.

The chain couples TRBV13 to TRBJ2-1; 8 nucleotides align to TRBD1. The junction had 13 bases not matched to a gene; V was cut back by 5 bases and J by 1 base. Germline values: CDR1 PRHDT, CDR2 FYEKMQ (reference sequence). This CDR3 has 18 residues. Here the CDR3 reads CASSRRTGWMGSYNEQFF. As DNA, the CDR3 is TGTGCCAGCAGCCGGCGGACAGGGTGGATGGGGTCCTACAATGAGCAGTTCTTC.

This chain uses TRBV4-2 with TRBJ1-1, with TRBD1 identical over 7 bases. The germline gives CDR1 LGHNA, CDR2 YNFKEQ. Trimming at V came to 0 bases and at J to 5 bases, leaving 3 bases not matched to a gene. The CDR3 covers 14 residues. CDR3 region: CASSQETGRTEAFF. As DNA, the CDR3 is TGTGCCAGCAGCCAAGAGACAGGGAGGACTGAAGCTTTCTTT.

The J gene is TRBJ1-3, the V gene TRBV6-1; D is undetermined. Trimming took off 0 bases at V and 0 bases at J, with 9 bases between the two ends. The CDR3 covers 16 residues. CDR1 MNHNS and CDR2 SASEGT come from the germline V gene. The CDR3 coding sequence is TGTGCCAGCAGTGAAGCCCCCTCCTTCTCTGGAAACACCATATATTTT. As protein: CASSEAPSFSGNTIYF.

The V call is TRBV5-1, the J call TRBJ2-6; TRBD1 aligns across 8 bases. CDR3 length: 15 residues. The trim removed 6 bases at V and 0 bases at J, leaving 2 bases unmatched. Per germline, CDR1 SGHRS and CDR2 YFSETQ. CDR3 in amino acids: CASTDRGSGANVLTF. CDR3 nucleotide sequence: TGCGCCAGCACTGACAGGGGCTCTGGGGCCAACGTCCTGACTTTC.

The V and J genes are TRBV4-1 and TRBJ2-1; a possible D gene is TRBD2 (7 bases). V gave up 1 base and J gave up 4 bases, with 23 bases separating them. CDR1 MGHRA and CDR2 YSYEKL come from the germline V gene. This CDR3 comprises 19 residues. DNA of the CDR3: TGCGCCAGCAGCCAAGTTATTGGGGGCGGGAGTGGGGTTTACAATGAGCAGTTCTTC. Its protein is CASSQVIGGGSGVYNEQFF.

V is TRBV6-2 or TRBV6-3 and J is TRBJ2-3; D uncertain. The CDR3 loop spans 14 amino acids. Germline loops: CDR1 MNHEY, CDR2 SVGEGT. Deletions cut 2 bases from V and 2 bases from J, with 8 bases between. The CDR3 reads CASSYEAVTDTQYF. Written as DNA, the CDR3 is TGTGCCAGCAGTTACGAGGCGGTCACAGATACGCAGTATTTT.

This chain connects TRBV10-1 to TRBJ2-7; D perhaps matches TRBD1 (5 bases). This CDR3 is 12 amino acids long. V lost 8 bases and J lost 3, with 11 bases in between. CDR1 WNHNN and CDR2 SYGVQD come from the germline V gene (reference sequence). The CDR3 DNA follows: TGCGCCAGCGGTCAGGGCCTCTACGAGCAGTACTTC. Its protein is CASGQGLYEQYF.

In DNA form, the CDR3 reads TGTGCCAGCAGTCCCCTCCCTTTACAAGAGACCCAGTACTTC. Its protein is CASSPLPLQETQYF. This sequence joins TRBV27 and TRBJ2-5; D unresolved. The germline V gene has CDR1 MNHEY and CDR2 SMNVEV (reference sequence). The CDR3 has 14 residues. The germline V and J ends were trimmed by 5 bases and 2 bases, with 12 bases remaining between them.

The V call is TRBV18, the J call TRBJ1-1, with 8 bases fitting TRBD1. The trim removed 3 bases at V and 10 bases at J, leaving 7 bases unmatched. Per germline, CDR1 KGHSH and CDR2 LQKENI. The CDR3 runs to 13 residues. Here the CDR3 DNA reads TGTGCCAGCTCACCCGGACAGGGATCCGCAGCTTTCTTT. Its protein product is CASSPGQGSAAFF.

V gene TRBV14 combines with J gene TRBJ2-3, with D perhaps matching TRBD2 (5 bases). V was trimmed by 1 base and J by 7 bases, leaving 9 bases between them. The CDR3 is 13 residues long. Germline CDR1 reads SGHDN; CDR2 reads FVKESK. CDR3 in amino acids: CASSQGLLNTQYF. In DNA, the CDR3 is TGTGCCAGCAGCCAAGGACTACTAAATACGCAGTATTTT.

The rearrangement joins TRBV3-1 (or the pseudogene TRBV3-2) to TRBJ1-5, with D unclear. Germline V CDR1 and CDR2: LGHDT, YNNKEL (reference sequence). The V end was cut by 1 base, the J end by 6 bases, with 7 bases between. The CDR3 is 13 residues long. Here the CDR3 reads CASSQGYTQPQHF. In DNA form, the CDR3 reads TGTGCCAGCAGCCAAGGGTACACTCAGCCCCAGCATTTT.

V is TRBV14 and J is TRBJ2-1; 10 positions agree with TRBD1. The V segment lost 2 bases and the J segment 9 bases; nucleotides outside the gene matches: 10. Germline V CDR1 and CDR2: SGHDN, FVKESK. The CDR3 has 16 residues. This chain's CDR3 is CASSQMTGGGRIEQFF. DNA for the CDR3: TGTGCCAGCAGCCAAATGACAGGGGGCGGTAGGATTGAGCAGTTCTTC.

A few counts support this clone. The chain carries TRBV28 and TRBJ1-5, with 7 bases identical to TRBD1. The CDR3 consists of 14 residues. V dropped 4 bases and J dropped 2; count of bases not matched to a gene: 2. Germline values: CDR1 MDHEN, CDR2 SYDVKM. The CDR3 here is CASSSGQRNQPQHF. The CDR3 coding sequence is TGTGCCAGCAGTTCGGGACAGCGCAATCAGCCCCAGCATTTT. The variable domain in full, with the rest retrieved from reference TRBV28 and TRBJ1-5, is DVKVTQSSRYLVKRTGEKVFLECVQDMDHENMFWYRQDPGLGLRLIYFSYDVKMKEKGDIPEGYSVSREKKERFSLILESASTNQTSMYLCASSSGQRNQPQHFGDGTRLSIL.

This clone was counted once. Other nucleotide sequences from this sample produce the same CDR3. The CDR3 region has the DNA TGCGCCAGCAGCTTGGATCCGGCGGTATCCTACGAGCAGTACTTC. It encodes CASSLDPAVSYEQYF. The genes are TRBV5-1 and TRBJ2-7; D gene unclear. The germline V gene encodes CDR1 SGHRS and CDR2 YFSETQ. The CDR3 has 15 amino acids. V was clipped by 0 bases and J by 1 base, with 11 bases between them.

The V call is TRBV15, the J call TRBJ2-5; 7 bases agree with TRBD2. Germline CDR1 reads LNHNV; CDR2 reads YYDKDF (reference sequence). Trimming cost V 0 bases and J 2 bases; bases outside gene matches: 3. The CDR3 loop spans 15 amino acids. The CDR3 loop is CATSRDGEGQETQYF. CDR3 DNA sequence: TGTGCCACCAGCAGAGATGGGGAGGGACAAGAGACCCAGTACTTC. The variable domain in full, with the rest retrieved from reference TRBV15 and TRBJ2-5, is DAMVIQNPRYQVTQFGKPVTLSCSQTLNHNVMYWYQQKSSQAPKLLFHYYDKDFNNEADTPDNFQSRRPNTSFCFLDIRSPGLGDTAMYLCATSRDGEGQETQYFGPGTRLLVL.

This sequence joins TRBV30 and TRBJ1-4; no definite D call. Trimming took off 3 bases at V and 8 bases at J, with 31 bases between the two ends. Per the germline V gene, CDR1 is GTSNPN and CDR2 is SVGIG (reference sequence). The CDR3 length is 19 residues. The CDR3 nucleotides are TGTGCCTGGAGGGTAAGGGTACGGGATCTAACTCCCCTACGGGAAAAACTGTTTTTT. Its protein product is CAWRVRVRDLTPLREKLFF.

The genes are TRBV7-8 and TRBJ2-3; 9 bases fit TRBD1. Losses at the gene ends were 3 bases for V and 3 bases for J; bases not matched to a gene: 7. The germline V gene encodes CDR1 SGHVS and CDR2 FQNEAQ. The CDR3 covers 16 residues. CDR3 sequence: CASSFIPGQGTDTQYF. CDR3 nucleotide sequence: TGTGCCAGCAGCTTTATTCCAGGACAGGGGACAGATACGCAGTATTTT.

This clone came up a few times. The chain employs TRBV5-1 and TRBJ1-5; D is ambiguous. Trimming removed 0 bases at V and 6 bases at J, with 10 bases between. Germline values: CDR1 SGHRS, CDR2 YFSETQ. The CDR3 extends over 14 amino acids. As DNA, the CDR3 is TGCGCCAGCAGCTTGGAGGGAGGGTCTCAGCCCCAGCATTTT. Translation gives CASSLEGGSQPQHF.

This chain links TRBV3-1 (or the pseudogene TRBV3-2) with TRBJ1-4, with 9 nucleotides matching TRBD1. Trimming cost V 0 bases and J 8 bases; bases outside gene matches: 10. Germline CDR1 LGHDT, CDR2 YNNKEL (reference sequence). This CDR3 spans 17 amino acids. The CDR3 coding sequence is TGTGCCAGCAGCCAAGAGGGGGGAGGGACAGGGAGAGAAAAACTGTTTTTT. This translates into CASSQEGGGTGREKLFF.

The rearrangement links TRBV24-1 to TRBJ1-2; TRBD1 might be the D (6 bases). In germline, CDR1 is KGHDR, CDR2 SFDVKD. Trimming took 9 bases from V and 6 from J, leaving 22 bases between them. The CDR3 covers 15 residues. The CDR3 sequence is CATRPTGGGGDGYTF. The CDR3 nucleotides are TGTGCCACCCGCCCCACCGGAGGGGGGGGAGATGGCTACACCTTC.

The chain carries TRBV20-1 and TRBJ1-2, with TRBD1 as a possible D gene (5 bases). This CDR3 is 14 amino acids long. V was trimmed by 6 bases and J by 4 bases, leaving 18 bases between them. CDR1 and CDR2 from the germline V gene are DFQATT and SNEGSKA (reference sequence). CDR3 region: CSASGGGAGYGYTF. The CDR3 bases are TGCAGTGCCAGTGGGGGTGGGGCAGGCTATGGCTACACCTTC.

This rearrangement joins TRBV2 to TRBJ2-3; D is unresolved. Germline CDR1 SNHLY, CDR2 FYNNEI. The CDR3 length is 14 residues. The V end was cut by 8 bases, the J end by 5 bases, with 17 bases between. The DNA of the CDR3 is TGTGCCAGCCCAGAGGCGCTCGGCAAAGATACGCAGTATTTT. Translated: CASPEALGKDTQYF.

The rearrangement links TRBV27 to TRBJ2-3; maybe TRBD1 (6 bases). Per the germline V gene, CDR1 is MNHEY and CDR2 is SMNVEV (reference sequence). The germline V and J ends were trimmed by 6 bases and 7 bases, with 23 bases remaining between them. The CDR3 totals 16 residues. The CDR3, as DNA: TGTGCCAGCAGATCTACCGGGACACCGGCGTTAAATACGCAGTATTTT. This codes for CASRSTGTPALNTQYF.

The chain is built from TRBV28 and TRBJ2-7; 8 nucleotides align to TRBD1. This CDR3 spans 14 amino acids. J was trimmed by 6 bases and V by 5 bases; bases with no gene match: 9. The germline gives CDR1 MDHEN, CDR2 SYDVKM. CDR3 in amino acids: CASSQRTGFGEQYF. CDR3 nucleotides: TGTGCCAGCAGTCAGCGGACAGGGTTTGGCGAGCAGTACTTC.

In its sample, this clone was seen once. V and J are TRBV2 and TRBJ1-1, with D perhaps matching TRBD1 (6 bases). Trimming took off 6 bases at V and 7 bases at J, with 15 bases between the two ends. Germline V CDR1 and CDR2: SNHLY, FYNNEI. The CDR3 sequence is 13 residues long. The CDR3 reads CASRGEGQSEAFF. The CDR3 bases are TGTGCCAGCAGGGGGGAAGGACAGAGTGAAGCTTTCTTT.

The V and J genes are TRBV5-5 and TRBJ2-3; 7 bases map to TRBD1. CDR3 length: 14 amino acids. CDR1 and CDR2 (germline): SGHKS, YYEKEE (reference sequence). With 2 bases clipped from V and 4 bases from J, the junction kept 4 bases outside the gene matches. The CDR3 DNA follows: TGTGCCAGCAGCTTTCAGGGGGTTGCAGATACGCAGTATTTT. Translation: CASSFQGVADTQYF.

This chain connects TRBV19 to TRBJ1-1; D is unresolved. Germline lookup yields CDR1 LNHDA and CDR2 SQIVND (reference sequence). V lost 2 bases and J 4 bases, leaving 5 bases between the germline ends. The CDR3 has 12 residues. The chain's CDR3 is CASSISVTEAFF. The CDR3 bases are TGTGCCAGTAGTATAAGCGTCACTGAAGCTTTCTTT.